Following are 14 T cell receptor beta chains from one sample sequenced in a study of CD8+CD57+ T cells in acquired aplastic anemia. The patients chosen for sequencing had shown expansion of CD8+CD57+ cells (detected by flow cytometry). Profiling that covered TCR beta VDJ and CDR3 relied on genomic DNA as its template. TCRdb re-called the reads with MiXCR, one entry per CDR3 protein. The sample contains 250,000 to 300,000 distinct CDR3 sequences, about 50% of which appear only once. Source material: sorted CD4+, CD8+, or CD8+CD57+ T cells (not recorded which) from PBMCs. Receptors originate from a human donor with aplastic anemia.

About this clonotype itself: An end of the junction does not agree with germline; a read error may underlie this. V usage is TRBV27 and J usage is TRBJ2-3; 11 nucleotides match TRBD2. CDR3 length: 15 amino acids. Germline V gives CDR1 MNHEY, CDR2 SMNVEV (reference sequence). CDR3 DNA: TGTGCCAGCAGCCCCTCTAGCGGGAGGCCAGATACGCGGTATTTT. This codes for CASSPSSGRPDTRYF.

There are a few counts of this clonotype. CDR3 residues: CTNHSQGSNQPQHF. DNA for the CDR3: TGTACGAACCATAGTCAGGGTTCGAATCAGCCCCAGCATTTT. This sequence joins TRBV24-1 and TRBJ1-5, with D maybe TRBD1 (5 bases). The CDR3 contains 14 residues. CDR1 is KGHDR, CDR2 SFDVKD, per germline.

V usage is TRBV2 and J usage is TRBJ1-4; no firm D call. This CDR3 has 15 residues. CDR1 SNHLY and CDR2 FYNNEI come from the germline V gene. Trimming took 7 bases from V and 3 from J, leaving 15 bases between them. CDR3 protein: CASTPLGVANEKLFF. The CDR3 nucleotides read TGTGCCAGCACGCCCCTCGGGGTAGCTAATGAAAAACTGTTTTTT.

The CDR3 loop is CASSPGGGYGETQYF. The CDR3, as DNA: TGCGCCAGCAGCCCGGGGGGTGGATACGGGGAGACCCAGTACTTC. The chain recombines TRBV5-1 with TRBJ2-5; 7 bases match TRBD2. CDR1 and CDR2 (germline): SGHRS, YFSETQ. The CDR3 totals 15 residues. Losses at the gene ends were 4 bases for V and 5 bases for J; bases not matched to a gene: 11. Looking up the rest from reference TRBV5-1 and TRBJ2-5 gives the full variable domain: KAGVTQTPRYLIKTRGQQVTLSCSPISGHRSVSWYQQTPGQGLQFLFEYFSETQRNKGNFPGRFSGRQFSNSRSEMNVSTLELGDSALYLCASSPGGGYGETQYFGPGTRLLVL.

V is TRBV15 and J is TRBJ1-2, with 10 bases lining up with TRBD1. J gave up 6 bases and V 1 base, and 8 bases lay outside the gene matches. This CDR3 is built from 16 residues. Germline CDR1 reads LNHNV; CDR2 reads YYDKDF (reference sequence). This chain's CDR3 is CATSRVGTGEADGYTF. For the CDR3, the DNA is TGTGCCACCAGCAGAGTAGGGACAGGGGAGGCGGATGGCTACACCTTC.

The gene calls are TRBV2 and TRBJ1-2; TRBD1 matches at 8 bases. This CDR3 has 14 amino acids. Trimming at V came to 5 bases and at J to 4 bases, leaving 6 bases not matched to a gene. Per germline, CDR1 SNHLY and CDR2 FYNNEI. The chain's CDR3 is CASSPGGAFYGYTF. CDR3 bases: TGTGCCAGCAGTCCAGGGGGCGCGTTCTATGGCTACACCTTC. Full variable domain (missing parts from reference TRBV2 and TRBJ1-2): EPEVTQTPSHQVTQMGQEVILRCVPISNHLYFYWYRQILGQKVEFLVSFYNNEISEKSEIFDDQFSVERPDGSNFTLKIRSTKLEDSAMYFCASSPGGAFYGYTFGSGTRLTVV.

The chain couples TRBV29-1 to TRBJ1-1, with TRBD1 matching over 10 bases. The junction had 10 bases not matched to a gene; V was cut back by 4 bases and J by 2 bases. Per the germline V gene, CDR1 is SQVTM and CDR2 is ANQGSEA. The CDR3 totals 16 residues. The CDR3 DNA reads TGCAGCGTTGGTTCGAGACAGGGGGCCCTAAACACTGAAGCTTTCTTT. This codes for CSVGSRQGALNTEAFF. Full variable domain (missing parts from reference TRBV29-1 and TRBJ1-1): SAVISQKPSRDICQRGTSLTIQCQVDSQVTMMFWYRQQPGQSLTLIATANQGSEATYESGFVIDKFPISRPNLTFSTLTVSNMSPEDSSIYLCSVGSRQGALNTEAFFGQGTRLTVV.

The rearrangement links TRBV29-1 to TRBJ1-2, with D perhaps TRBD1 (5 bases). Trimming shortened V by 7 bases and J by 3 bases, and 9 bases separated the two germline ends. Germline V gene data show CDR1 as SQVTM and CDR2 as ANQGSEA. This CDR3 contains 11 residues. CDR3 in amino acids: CSGGDDYGYTF. Here the CDR3 DNA reads TGCAGCGGGGGGGACGACTATGGCTACACCTTC.

The rearrangement links TRBV2 to TRBJ2-3; TRBD2 matches at 8 bases. Germline V gene data show CDR1 as SNHLY and CDR2 as FYNNEI. The J segment lost 4 bases and the V segment lost 10 bases, leaving 7 bases of the junction unmatched. This CDR3 is built from 13 residues. As DNA, the CDR3 is TGTGCCACAGCGGGGGTCTCAGCAGATACGCAGTATTTT. Its protein is CATAGVSADTQYF.

This clonotype was recorded many times. The V and J genes are TRBV12-3 or TRBV12-4 and TRBJ2-7, with 9 bases that match TRBD1. J gave up 2 bases and V 0 bases, and 8 bases lay outside the gene matches. This CDR3 comprises 17 residues. CDR3 bases: TGTGCCAGCAGTTTAGCCGCGGGGACAGGGCTACCCTACGAGCAGTACTTC. It translates to CASSLAAGTGLPYEQYF.

This clonotype has a handful of counts. The chain uses TRBV7-8 and TRBJ1-2; D perhaps matches TRBD1 (5 bases). The germline V gene has CDR1 SGHVS and CDR2 FQNEAQ. This CDR3 is 12 amino acids long. V was cut by 0 bases and J by 7 bases, with 6 bases left in between. The CDR3 spells CASSLAGGGYTF. CDR3 nucleotides: TGTGCCAGCAGCTTAGCTGGGGGTGGCTACACCTTC. Drawing the rest from reference TRBV7-8 and TRBJ1-2, the complete variable domain is GAGVSQSPRYKVAKRGQDVALRCDPISGHVSLFWYQQALGQGPEFLTYFQNEAQLDKSGLPSDRFFAERPEGSVSTLKIQRTQQEDSAVYLCASSLAGGGYTFGSGTRLTVV.

The rearrangement uses TRBV19 and TRBJ2-3, with 14 nucleotides matching TRBD2. This CDR3 is 17 amino acids long. The germline V gene has CDR1 LNHDA and CDR2 SQIVND (reference sequence). The trim removed 5 bases at V and 6 bases at J, leaving 10 bases unmatched. The chain's CDR3 is CASSPAGLAGGRDTQYF. The CDR3 DNA sequence: TGTGCCAGTAGTCCGGCTGGACTAGCGGGGGGCAGGGATACGCAGTATTTT.

The V call is TRBV5-1, the J call TRBJ2-7; D remains ambiguous. The CDR3 is 14 amino acids. Trimming stripped 5 bases from V and 0 bases from J, with 12 bases between. The germline V gene has CDR1 SGHRS and CDR2 YFSETQ. CDR3 region: CASSGVPDSYEQYF. The CDR3 nucleotides are TGCGCCAGCAGTGGGGTGCCTGACTCCTACGAGCAGTACTTC.

This clonotype was seen a handful of times. The chain is built from TRBV11-2 and TRBJ1-1; unclear D gene. Looked up from germline, CDR1 is SGHAT and CDR2 is FQNNGV. This CDR3 spans 14 amino acids. V gave up 3 bases and J gave up 1 base, with 9 bases separating them. The CDR3 sequence is CASSFGEANTEAFF. The CDR3, as DNA: TGTGCCAGCAGCTTCGGGGAAGCGAACACTGAAGCTTTCTTT.